This TCR beta chain was profiled in a study of blood T cell repertoires in COVID-19. Germline V CDR1 and CDR2: MNHEY, SVGAGI. CDR3 size: 15 residues. Of note for this clone: The junction departs from the called germline gene at one end, perhaps through a read error.

The assay was immunoSEQ multiplex PCR, and TCRdb's table has in-frame clones only and misses some. The sample includes more than 300,000 clones, 90% of them seen just once. The study drew participants aged about 18 to 95 years from approximately 25 US areas. Each exposed participant met a COVID-19 case in the 2 weeks preceding study entry. The V and J genes are TRBV6-5 and TRBJ1-2; unclear D gene. This receptor was identified in a woman in her twenties or thirties who had been exposed to COVID-19. Sequenced: PBMCs or T cells enriched from blood (not recorded which). The chain's CDR3 is CASSDSQRSPYGYTF. The CDR3 DNA reads as TGTGCCAGCAGTGACTCCCAGCGCAGCCCCTATGGCTACACCTTC.